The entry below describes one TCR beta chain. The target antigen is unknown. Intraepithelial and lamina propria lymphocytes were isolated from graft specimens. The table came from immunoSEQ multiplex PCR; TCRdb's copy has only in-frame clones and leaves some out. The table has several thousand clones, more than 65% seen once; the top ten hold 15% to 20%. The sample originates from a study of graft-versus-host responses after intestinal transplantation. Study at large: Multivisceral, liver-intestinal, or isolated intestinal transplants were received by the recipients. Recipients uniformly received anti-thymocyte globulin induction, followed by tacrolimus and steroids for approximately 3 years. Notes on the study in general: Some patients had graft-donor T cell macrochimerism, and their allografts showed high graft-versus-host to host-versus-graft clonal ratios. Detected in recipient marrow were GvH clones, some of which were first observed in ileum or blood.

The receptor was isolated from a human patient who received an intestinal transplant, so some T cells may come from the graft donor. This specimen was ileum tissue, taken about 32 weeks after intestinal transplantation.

In DNA form, the CDR3 reads TGTGCCAGCAGTTCGGGGACTTTTGGACCTGGGGCCAACGTCCTGACTTTC. It specifies CASSSGTFGPGANVLTF. This sequence joins TRBV27 and TRBJ2-6; possible D gene TRBD2, 6 bases. The CDR3 totals 17 residues. The V end lost 4 bases, the J end lost 2 bases, and 15 bases lay between the germline ends. Germline V gives CDR1 MNHEY, CDR2 SMNVEV (reference sequence).